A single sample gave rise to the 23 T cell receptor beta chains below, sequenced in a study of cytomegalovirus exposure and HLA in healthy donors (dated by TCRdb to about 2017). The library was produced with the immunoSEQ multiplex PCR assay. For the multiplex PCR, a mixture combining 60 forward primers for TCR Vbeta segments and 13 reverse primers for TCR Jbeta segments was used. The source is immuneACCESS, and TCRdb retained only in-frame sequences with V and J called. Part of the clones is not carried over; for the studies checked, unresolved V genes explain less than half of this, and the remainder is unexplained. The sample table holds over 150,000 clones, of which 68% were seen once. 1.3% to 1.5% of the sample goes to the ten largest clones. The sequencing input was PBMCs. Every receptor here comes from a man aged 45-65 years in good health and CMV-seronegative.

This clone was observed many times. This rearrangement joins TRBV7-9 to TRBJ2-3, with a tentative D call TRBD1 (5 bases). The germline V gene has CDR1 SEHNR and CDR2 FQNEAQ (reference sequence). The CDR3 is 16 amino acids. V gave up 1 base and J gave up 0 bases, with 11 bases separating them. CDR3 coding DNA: TGTGCCAGCAGCTTAGAAGTACAGGCAAGCACAGATACGCAGTATTTT. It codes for CASSLEVQASTDTQYF.

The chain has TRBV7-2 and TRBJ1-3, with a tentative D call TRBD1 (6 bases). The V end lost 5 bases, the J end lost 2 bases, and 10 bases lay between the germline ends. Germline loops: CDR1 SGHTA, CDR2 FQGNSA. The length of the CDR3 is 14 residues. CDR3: CASSTGKAGNTIYF. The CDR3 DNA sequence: TGTGCCAGCAGCACAGGGAAGGCTGGAAACACCATATATTTT.

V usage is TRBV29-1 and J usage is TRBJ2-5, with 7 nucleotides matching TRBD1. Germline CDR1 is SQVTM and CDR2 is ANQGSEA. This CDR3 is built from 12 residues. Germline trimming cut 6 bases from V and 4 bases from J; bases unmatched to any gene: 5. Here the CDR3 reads CSVGQRVETQYF. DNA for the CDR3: TGCAGCGTGGGACAGAGAGTAGAGACCCAGTACTTC.

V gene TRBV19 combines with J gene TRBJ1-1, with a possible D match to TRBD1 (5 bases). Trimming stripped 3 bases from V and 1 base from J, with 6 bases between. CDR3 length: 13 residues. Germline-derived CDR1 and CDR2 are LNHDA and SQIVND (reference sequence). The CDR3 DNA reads TGTGCCAGTAGTATGGGGGGGAACACTGAAGCTTTCTTT. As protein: CASSMGGNTEAFF.

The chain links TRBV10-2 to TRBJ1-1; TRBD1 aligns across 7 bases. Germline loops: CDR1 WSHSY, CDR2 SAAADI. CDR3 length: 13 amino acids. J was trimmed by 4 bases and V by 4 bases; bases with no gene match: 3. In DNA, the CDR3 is TGCGCCAGCAGTGTGTGGGACAGCACTGAAGCTTTCTTT. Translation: CASSVWDSTEAFF.

CDR3 DNA: TGTGCCAGCAGCGTAGAAAGACAGATAGACACAGATACGCAGTATTTT. This codes for CASSVERQIDTDTQYF. The J gene is TRBJ2-3, the V gene TRBV9, with a possible D match to TRBD1 (5 bases). The germline V gene encodes CDR1 SGDLS and CDR2 YYNGEE. This CDR3 has 16 amino acids. The ends were cut back, 0 bases at V and 2 bases at J, with 13 bases in the middle.

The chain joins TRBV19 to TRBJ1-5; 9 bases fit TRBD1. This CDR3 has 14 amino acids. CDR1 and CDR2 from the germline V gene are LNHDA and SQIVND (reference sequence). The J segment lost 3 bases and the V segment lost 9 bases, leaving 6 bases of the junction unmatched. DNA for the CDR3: TGTGCCAGCCTAGGACAGGGGTACAATCAGCCCCAGCATTTT. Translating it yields CASLGQGYNQPQHF.

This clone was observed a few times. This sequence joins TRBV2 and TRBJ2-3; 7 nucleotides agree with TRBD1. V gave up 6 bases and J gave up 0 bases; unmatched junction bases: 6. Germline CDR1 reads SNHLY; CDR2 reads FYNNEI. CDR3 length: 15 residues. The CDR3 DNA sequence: TGTGCCAGCAGCATAGGGGGCCCTAGCACAGATACGCAGTATTTT. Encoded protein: CASSIGGPSTDTQYF. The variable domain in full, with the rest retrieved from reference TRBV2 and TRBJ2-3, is EPEVTQTPSHQVTQMGQEVILRCVPISNHLYFYWYRQILGQKVEFLVSFYNNEISEKSEIFDDQFSVERPDGSNFTLKIRSTKLEDSAMYFCASSIGGPSTDTQYFGPGTRLTVL.

In DNA, the CDR3 is TGTGCCAGCAGCAAACAGGGTTTGAACACTGAAGCTTTCTTT. Residues: CASSKQGLNTEAFF. The chain has TRBV7-6 and TRBJ1-1, with D perhaps TRBD1 (6 bases). The CDR3 contains 14 residues. V lost 5 bases and J lost 0, with 10 bases in between. CDR1 and CDR2 from the germline V gene are SGHVS and FNYEAQ.

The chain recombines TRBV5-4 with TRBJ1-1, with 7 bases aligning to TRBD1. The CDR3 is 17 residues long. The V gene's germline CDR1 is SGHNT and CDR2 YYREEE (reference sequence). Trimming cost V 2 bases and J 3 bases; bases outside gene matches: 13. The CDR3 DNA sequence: TGTGCCAGCAGCTTAGGACTGGGGCTCCAGGGGGACACTGAAGCTTTCTTT. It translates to CASSLGLGLQGDTEAFF.

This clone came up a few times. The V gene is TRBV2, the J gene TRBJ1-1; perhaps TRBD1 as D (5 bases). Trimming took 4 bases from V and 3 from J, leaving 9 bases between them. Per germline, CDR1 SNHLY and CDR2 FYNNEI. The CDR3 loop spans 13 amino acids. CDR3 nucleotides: TGTGCCAGCAGTGTGCAGGGTTACACTGAAGCTTTCTTT. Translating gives CASSVQGYTEAFF.

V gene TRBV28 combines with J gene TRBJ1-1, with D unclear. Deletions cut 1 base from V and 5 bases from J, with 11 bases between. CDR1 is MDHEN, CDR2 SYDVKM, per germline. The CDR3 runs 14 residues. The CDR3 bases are TGTGCCAGCAGTTTATCTCGGGGAGGAACTGAAGCTTTCTTT. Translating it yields CASSLSRGGTEAFF.

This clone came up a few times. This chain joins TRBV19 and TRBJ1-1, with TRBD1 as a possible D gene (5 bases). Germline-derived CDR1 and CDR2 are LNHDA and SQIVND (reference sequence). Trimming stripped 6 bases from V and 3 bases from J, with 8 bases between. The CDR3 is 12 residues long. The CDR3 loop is CASSGGYTEAFF. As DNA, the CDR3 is TGTGCCAGTAGCGGGGGGTACACTGAAGCTTTCTTT.

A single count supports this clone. The CDR3 spells CATSGGSQETQYF. Written as DNA, the CDR3 is TGCGCCACCTCGGGGGGCTCTCAAGAGACCCAGTACTTC. This sequence joins TRBV10-1 and TRBJ2-5, with a weak D call TRBD2 (7 bases). This CDR3 is built from 13 residues. Germline-derived CDR1 and CDR2 are WNHNN and SYGVQD (reference sequence). Trimming left V 10 bases short and J 2 bases short, with 14 bases between.

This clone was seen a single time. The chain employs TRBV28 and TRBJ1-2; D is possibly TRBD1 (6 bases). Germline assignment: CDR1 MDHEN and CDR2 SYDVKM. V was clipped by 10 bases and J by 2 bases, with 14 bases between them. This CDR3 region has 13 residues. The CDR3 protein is CATVSGVNYGYTF. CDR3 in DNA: TGTGCCACCGTATCAGGGGTAAACTATGGCTACACCTTC.

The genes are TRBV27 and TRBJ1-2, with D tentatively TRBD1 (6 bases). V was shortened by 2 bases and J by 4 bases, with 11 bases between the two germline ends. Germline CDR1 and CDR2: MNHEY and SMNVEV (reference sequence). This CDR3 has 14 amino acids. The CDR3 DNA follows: TGTGCCAGCAGTTTAGGCCAGGGGATCTATGGCTACACCTTC. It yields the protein CASSLGQGIYGYTF.

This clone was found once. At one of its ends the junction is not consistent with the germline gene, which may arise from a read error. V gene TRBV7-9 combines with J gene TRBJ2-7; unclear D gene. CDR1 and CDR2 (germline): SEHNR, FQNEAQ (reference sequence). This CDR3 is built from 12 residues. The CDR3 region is CSSSLRDYEQYF. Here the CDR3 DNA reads TGTTCCAGCAGCTTAAGAGATTACGAGCAGTACTTC.

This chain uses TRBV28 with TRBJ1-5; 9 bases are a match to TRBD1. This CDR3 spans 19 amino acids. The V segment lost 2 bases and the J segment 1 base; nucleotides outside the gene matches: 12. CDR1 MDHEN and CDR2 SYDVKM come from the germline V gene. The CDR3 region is CASSLGTGGTGRSNQPQHF. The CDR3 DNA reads TGTGCCAGCAGTTTAGGGACCGGCGGGACAGGGAGAAGCAATCAGCCCCAGCATTTT.

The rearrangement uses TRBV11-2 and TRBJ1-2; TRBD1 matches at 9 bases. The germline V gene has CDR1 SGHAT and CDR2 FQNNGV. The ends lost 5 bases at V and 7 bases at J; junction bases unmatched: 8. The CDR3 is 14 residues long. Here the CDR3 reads CASSARDRASGYTF. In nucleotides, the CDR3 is TGTGCCAGCAGCGCTCGGGACAGGGCCTCTGGCTACACCTTC.

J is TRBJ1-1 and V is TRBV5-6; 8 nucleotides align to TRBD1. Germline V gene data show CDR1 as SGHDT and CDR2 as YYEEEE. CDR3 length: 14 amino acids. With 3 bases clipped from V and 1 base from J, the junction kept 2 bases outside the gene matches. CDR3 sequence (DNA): TGTGCCAGCAGCTGGGACAGGTCGAACACTGAAGCTTTCTTT. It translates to CASSWDRSNTEAFF.

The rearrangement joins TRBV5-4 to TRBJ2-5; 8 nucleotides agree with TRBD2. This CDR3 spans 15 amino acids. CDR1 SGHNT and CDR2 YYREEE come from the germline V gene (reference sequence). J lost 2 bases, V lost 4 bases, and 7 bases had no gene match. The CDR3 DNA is TGTGCCAGCAGCCCCGGGACTAGGGGTCAAGAGACCCAGTACTTC. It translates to CASSPGTRGQETQYF.

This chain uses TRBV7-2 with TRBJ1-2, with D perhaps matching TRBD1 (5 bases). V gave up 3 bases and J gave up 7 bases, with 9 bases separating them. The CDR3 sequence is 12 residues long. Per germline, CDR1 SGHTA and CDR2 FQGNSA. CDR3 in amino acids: CASSFSRVGYTF. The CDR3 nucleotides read TGTGCCAGCAGCTTTTCCAGGGTTGGCTACACCTTC.

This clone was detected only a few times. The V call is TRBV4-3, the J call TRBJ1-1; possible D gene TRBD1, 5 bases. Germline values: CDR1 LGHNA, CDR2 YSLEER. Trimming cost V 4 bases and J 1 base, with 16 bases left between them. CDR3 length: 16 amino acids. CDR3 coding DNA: TGCGCCAGCAGCCTACTACACCTGGGGGGGAACACTGAAGCTTTCTTT. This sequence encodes CASSLLHLGGNTEAFF.